This T cell receptor beta chain was identified during a study of cytomegalovirus exposure and HLA in healthy donors. 13 Jbeta primers and 60 Vbeta primers were used for the PCR. Here immunoSEQ multiplex PCR was the method, and the copy in TCRdb shows in-frame clones only, minus some. The sample lists more than 110,000 clones, over 75% occurring once. Study outcomes and limitations: Among the CMV-associated chains, a few were confirmed in vitro as specific for CMV antigens. The study listed under 200 cytomegalovirus-associated TCR beta chains.

This clone occurred once. What it binds is not known. Trimming removed 5 bases at V and 2 bases at J, with 9 bases between. The CDR3 spans 12 residues. CDR1 is SQVTM, CDR2 ANQGSEA, per germline. This clonotype was sampled from a man aged 45-65 years in good health and CMV-seronegative. V and J are TRBV29-1 and TRBJ1-1; no reliable D call. Sequenced material: PBMCs. CDR3 residues: CSVSGVNTEAFF. Written as DNA, the CDR3 is TGCAGCGTTTCGGGAGTTAACACTGAAGCTTTCTTT. Supplemented by reference TRBV29-1 and TRBJ1-1, the full variable domain reads SAVISQKPSRDICQRGTSLTIQCQVDSQVTMMFWYRQQPGQSLTLIATANQGSEATYESGFVIDKFPISRPNLTFSTLTVSNMSPEDSSIYLCSVSGVNTEAFFGQGTRLTVV.